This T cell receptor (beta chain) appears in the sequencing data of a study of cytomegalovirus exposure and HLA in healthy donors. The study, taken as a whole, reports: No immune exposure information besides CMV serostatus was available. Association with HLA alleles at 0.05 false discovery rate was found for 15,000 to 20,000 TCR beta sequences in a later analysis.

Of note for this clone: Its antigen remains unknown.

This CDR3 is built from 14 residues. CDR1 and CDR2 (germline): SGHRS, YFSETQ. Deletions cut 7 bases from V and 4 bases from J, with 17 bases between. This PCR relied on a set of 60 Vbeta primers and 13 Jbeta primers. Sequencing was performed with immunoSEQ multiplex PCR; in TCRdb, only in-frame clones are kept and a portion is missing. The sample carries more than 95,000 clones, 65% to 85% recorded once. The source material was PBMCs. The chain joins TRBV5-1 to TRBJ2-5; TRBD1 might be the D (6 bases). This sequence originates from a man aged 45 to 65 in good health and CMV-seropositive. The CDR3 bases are TGCGCCAGCTGCTACAGGGACCTCCGAGAGACCCAGTACTTC. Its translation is CASCYRDLRETQYF.